These 31 T cell receptor beta chains originate from one sample sequenced in a study of OX40 agonist ivuxolimab in advanced cancers. Sequencing was performed with immunoSEQ multiplex PCR; in TCRdb, only in-frame clones are kept and a portion is missing. The table shows about 6,500 clones, with 75% to 85% occurring only once. Sequences were derived from CD4+ or CD8+ T cells sorted from blood, sampled in a trial of the OX40 agonist ivuxolimab. All receptors come from an adult with an advanced solid tumor such as melanoma, head and neck, liver or kidney cancer.

V usage is TRBV27 and J usage is TRBJ1-1; unclear D gene. V was clipped by 2 bases and J by 3 bases, with 16 bases between them. This CDR3 is built from 16 residues. Germline CDR1 MNHEY, CDR2 SMNVEV (reference sequence). As DNA, the CDR3 is TGTGCCAGCAGTTTAGGGATAGGCTTCGCCGACACTGAAGCTTTCTTT. Residues: CASSLGIGFADTEAFF.

Written as DNA, the CDR3 is TGTGCCAGCAGATCGTTATACGAGCAGTACTTC. Translation: CASRSLYEQYF. The V gene is TRBV6-1, the J gene TRBJ2-7; D gene unclear. Per the germline V gene, CDR1 is MNHNS and CDR2 is SASEGT. This CDR3 has 11 amino acids. Trimming removed 6 bases at V and 4 bases at J, with 7 bases between.

This chain joins TRBV10-3 and TRBJ1-4; D gene ambiguous. Germline V gene lookup returns CDR1 ENHRY and CDR2 SYGVKD. This CDR3 region has 14 residues. V dropped 8 bases and J dropped 8 bases, with 18 bases sitting between them. The CDR3: CAIRNEGFGEKLFF. The CDR3 nucleotides read TGTGCCATCCGCAATGAGGGCTTTGGGGAAAAACTGTTTTTT.

CDR3: CASSLGASGRPSTDTQYF. The CDR3 region has the DNA TGTGCCAGCAGTTTAGGGGCTAGCGGGAGGCCCAGCACAGATACGCAGTATTTT. The rearrangement joins TRBV28 to TRBJ2-3; the match to TRBD2 covers 11 bases. V gave up 2 bases and J gave up 0 bases; unmatched junction bases: 7. The germline CDR1 and CDR2 sequences are MDHEN and SYDVKM. This CDR3 is built from 18 residues.

This CDR3 is CASSIGLVVRNEQFF. CDR3 bases: TGTGCCAGCAGTATCGGACTAGTAGTTCGCAATGAGCAGTTCTTC. This chain links TRBV28 with TRBJ2-1; TRBD2 matches 7 bases. V was pared by 5 bases and J by 6 bases, with 10 bases of the junction left unmatched. The CDR3 runs 15 residues. Germline loops: CDR1 MDHEN, CDR2 SYDVKM.

V usage is TRBV4-2 and J usage is TRBJ2-1; 10 positions match TRBD2. The length of the CDR3 is 17 residues. With V trimmed by 0 bases and J by 7 bases, 9 bases remained unmatched. Germline lookup yields CDR1 LGHNA and CDR2 YNFKEQ. The CDR3 region has the DNA TGTGCCAGCAGCCAAGATCCCAGCGGGAGGGTTAGTAATGAGCAGTTCTTC. Translation gives CASSQDPSGRVSNEQFF.

This chain links TRBV21-1 with TRBJ2-6; the DNA was not used to check the table's D call, TRBD2. TRBV21-1 is a recognized pseudogene. This CDR3 contains 17 residues. CDR3: CASSKRRPTPGANVLTF. The CDR3 coding sequence is TGTGCCAGCAGCAAGAGGAGACCCACCCCCGGGGCCAACGTCCTGACTTTC.

The chain joins TRBV27 to TRBJ2-5; TRBD2 might be the D (6 bases). Germline V CDR1 and CDR2: MNHEY, SMNVEV (reference sequence). V lost 7 bases and J lost 4, with 7 bases in between. The CDR3 runs 11 residues. This chain's CDR3 is CASKGGETQYF. DNA of the CDR3: TGTGCCAGCAAGGGAGGAGAGACCCAGTACTTC.

V gene TRBV4-3 combines with J gene TRBJ2-7; 9 nucleotides line up with TRBD1. The CDR3 has 15 residues. Per the germline V gene, CDR1 is LGHNA and CDR2 is YSLEER. V was pared by 2 bases and J by 3 bases, with 5 bases of the junction left unmatched. Here the CDR3 DNA reads TGCGCCAGCAGCCAATTCCGGGACAGGGACTACGAGCAGTACTTC. It translates to CASSQFRDRDYEQYF.

This chain links TRBV7-9 with TRBJ2-7, with D maybe TRBD2 (6 bases). This CDR3 is 15 amino acids long. V shed 5 bases and J shed 1 base, with 15 bases lying between them. Per the germline V gene, CDR1 is SEHNR and CDR2 is FQNEAQ (reference sequence). This chain's CDR3 is CASSPNPGGSYEQYF. The DNA of the CDR3 is TGTGCCAGCAGCCCGAACCCCGGGGGTTCCTACGAGCAGTACTTC. The complete variable domain, with remaining parts taken from reference TRBV7-9 and TRBJ2-7, reads DTGVSQNPRHKITKRGQNVTFRCDPISEHNRLYWYRQTLGQGPEFLTYFQNEAQLEKSRLLSDRFSAERPKGSFSTLEIQRTEQGDSAMYLCASSPNPGGSYEQYFGPGTRLTVT.

V and J are TRBV28 and TRBJ2-5; 9 bases match TRBD1. The J call may be wrong; the DNA end is better matched by TRBJ2-7. This CDR3 spans 15 amino acids. CDR1 and CDR2 (germline): MDHEN, SYDVKM. CDR3 sequence: CASSPGTGNSYEQYF. The CDR3 DNA sequence: TGTGCCAGCAGTCCAGGGACAGGGAACTCCTACGAGCAGTACTTC.

This sequence joins TRBV6-5 and TRBJ1-4, with D unresolved. In germline, CDR1 is MNHEY, CDR2 SVGAGI. V was cut by 4 bases and J by 0 bases, with 12 bases left in between. The CDR3 is 16 residues long. CDR3 loop: CASSWSLGATNEKLFF. In DNA form, the CDR3 reads TGTGCCAGCAGTTGGTCATTGGGCGCAACTAATGAAAAACTGTTTTTT.

This clone was seen just once. The chain has TRBV4-3 and TRBJ1-2, with 7 bases fitting TRBD1. J was trimmed by 4 bases and V by 1 base; bases with no gene match: 6. The CDR3 has 15 residues. Germline V CDR1 and CDR2: LGHNA, YSLEER. The CDR3 nucleotides are TGCGCCAGCAGCCAAGTTACCGGGACAGCCTATGGCTACACCTTC. Translation gives CASSQVTGTAYGYTF.

The V and J genes are TRBV28 and TRBJ1-1; D is uncertain. Trimming took off 7 bases at V and 4 bases at J, with 19 bases between the two ends. The CDR3 is made up of 15 amino acids. The V gene's germline CDR1 is MDHEN and CDR2 SYDVKM. The CDR3 sequence is CASTSFEVWGTEAFF. The CDR3 DNA sequence: TGTGCCAGCACCTCCTTCGAAGTTTGGGGCACTGAAGCTTTCTTT.

The CDR3, as DNA: TGTGCCAGCAGCTTAGTTGGTAGCGGGAGAGCAGATACGCAGTATTTT. Translation: CASSLVGSGRADTQYF. The rearrangement joins TRBV7-6 to TRBJ2-3, with 9 bases that match TRBD2. This CDR3 has 16 residues. After removal of 1 base from V and 4 bases from J, the junction contained 6 bases not matched to a gene. Germline V CDR1 and CDR2: SGHVS, FNYEAQ. The full variable domain, completed using reference TRBV7-6 and TRBJ2-3, is GAGVSQSPRYKVTKRGQDVALRCDPISGHVSLYWYRQALGQGPEFLTYFNYEAQQDKSGLPNDRFSAERPEGSISTLTIQRTEQRDSAMYRCASSLVGSGRADTQYFGPGTRLTVL.

J is TRBJ2-3 and V is TRBV13; 9 bases fit TRBD1. Germline V CDR1 and CDR2: PRHDT, FYEKMQ (reference sequence). The CDR3 is 13 residues long. J lost 5 bases, V lost 5 bases, and 2 bases had no gene match. The CDR3 DNA is TGTGCCAGCAGCGACAGGGGGGTAGATACGCAGTATTTT. It specifies CASSDRGVDTQYF. Filled out from reference TRBV13 and TRBJ2-3, the complete variable domain reads AAGVIQSPRHLIKEKRETATLKCYPIPRHDTVYWYQQGPGQDPQFLISFYEKMQSDKGSIPDRFSAQQFSDYHSELNMSSLELGDSALYFCASSDRGVDTQYFGPGTRLTVL.

The table lists this clone with a count of one. The V gene is TRBV27, the J gene TRBJ2-3; D perhaps matches TRBD1 (5 bases). The CDR3 is 13 amino acids. Trimming left V 8 bases short and J 1 base short, with 10 bases between. Germline CDR1 MNHEY, CDR2 SMNVEV (reference sequence). CDR3 sequence: CASGHMGTDTQYF. The CDR3 nucleotides read TGTGCCAGCGGACATATGGGCACAGATACGCAGTATTTT.

The gene calls are TRBV6-5 and TRBJ2-7, with 10 bases matching TRBD1. There are 15 residues in the CDR3. J lost 2 bases, V lost 6 bases, and 7 bases had no gene match. Per the germline V gene, CDR1 is MNHEY and CDR2 is SVGAGI. The CDR3 DNA follows: TGTGCCAGCAGAGCGGGACAGGGGCATACCTACGAGCAGTACTTC. Its translation: CASRAGQGHTYEQYF.

This clone was observed a few times. The chain recombines TRBV6-1 with TRBJ2-1; 7 bases map to TRBD2. J was trimmed by 2 bases and V by 3 bases; bases with no gene match: 10. CDR3 length: 17 residues. CDR1 and CDR2 (germline): MNHNS, SASEGT. The CDR3, as DNA: TGTGCCAGCAGTGATCCTATAAGCGGGACCACCTACAATGAGCAGTTCTTC. Its translation is CASSDPISGTTYNEQFF.

The rearrangement uses TRBV10-3 and TRBJ2-1; D is ambiguous. The germline CDR1 and CDR2 sequences are ENHRY and SYGVKD. The CDR3 is 14 amino acids. Trimming took off 4 bases at V and 2 bases at J, with 9 bases between the two ends. CDR3 in DNA: TGTGCCATCAGTGCCCCGGTCACCTACAATGAGCAGTTCTTC. Encoded protein: CAISAPVTYNEQFF.

The V gene is TRBV11-2, the J gene TRBJ2-2, with 7 bases that match TRBD2. The CDR3 runs 14 residues. Germline CDR1 and CDR2: SGHAT and FQNNGV. The trim removed 4 bases at V and 4 bases at J, leaving 3 bases unmatched. In DNA, the CDR3 is TGTGCCAGCAGCTGGGGGGAGGGCACCGGGGAGCTGTTTTTT. It encodes CASSWGEGTGELFF.

The chain links TRBV6-6 to TRBJ2-7, with a tentative D call TRBD1 (5 bases). The CDR3 runs to 15 residues. Germline CDR1 is MNHNY and CDR2 is SVGAGI (reference sequence). The V and J ends lost 0 bases and 2 bases respectively, with 11 bases between them. CDR3 in DNA: TGTGCCAGCAGTTACTCAGAGGACAACCCCTACGAGCAGTACTTC. Protein sequence: CASSYSEDNPYEQYF.

The chain joins TRBV14 to TRBJ2-1, with a tentative D call TRBD1 (6 bases). Deletions cut 4 bases from V and 3 bases from J, with 16 bases between. The germline gives CDR1 SGHDN, CDR2 FVKESK. CDR3 length: 16 amino acids. Here the CDR3 reads CASSPHSTGRYNEQFF. CDR3 sequence (DNA): TGTGCCAGCAGCCCCCATTCCACAGGGCGCTACAATGAGCAGTTCTTC.

The chain links TRBV4-1 to TRBJ2-5, with 11 nucleotides matching TRBD2. The germline gives CDR1 MGHRA, CDR2 YSYEKL. The J segment lost 5 bases and the V segment lost 4 bases, leaving 12 bases of the junction unmatched. The CDR3 covers 17 residues. The CDR3 DNA sequence: TGCGCCAGCAGCCCGGAGTGGACTAGCGGGCGGAAGGAGACCCAGTACTTC. This encodes CASSPEWTSGRKETQYF.

In its sample, this clone was seen a few times. J is TRBJ2-3 and V is TRBV10-1; tentative D call: TRBD2 (6 bases). This CDR3 has 16 amino acids. V gave up 0 bases and J gave up 8 bases, with 18 bases separating them. The germline V gene encodes CDR1 WNHNN and CDR2 SYGVQD (reference sequence). The CDR3 is CASSESNSGVHGTQYF. CDR3 sequence (DNA): TGCGCCAGCAGTGAGTCCAATAGCGGAGTCCACGGTACGCAGTATTTT.

The chain couples TRBV6-6 to TRBJ2-7; D is undetermined. Trimming cost V 3 bases and J 4 bases, with 10 bases left between them. The CDR3 contains 13 residues. Germline CDR1 MNHNY, CDR2 SVGAGI (reference sequence). CDR3 region: CASSYSGAYEQYF. CDR3 nucleotide sequence: TGTGCCAGCAGTTATTCAGGCGCGTACGAGCAGTACTTC.

The CDR3 coding sequence is TGTGCCAGCAGTTCCGGGACAGGGCCTCAGCCCCAGCATTTT. It specifies CASSSGTGPQPQHF. This sequence joins TRBV28 and TRBJ1-5, with 9 bases lining up with TRBD1. The CDR3 has 14 amino acids. Germline trimming cut 4 bases from V and 6 bases from J; bases unmatched to any gene: 4. From germline, CDR1 is MDHEN and CDR2 SYDVKM. The full variable domain, with the rest looked up from reference TRBV28 and TRBJ1-5, is DVKVTQSSRYLVKRTGEKVFLECVQDMDHENMFWYRQDPGLGLRLIYFSYDVKMKEKGDIPEGYSVSREKKERFSLILESASTNQTSMYLCASSSGTGPQPQHFGDGTRLSIL.

V and J are TRBV7-9 and TRBJ2-3; D is unresolved. From germline, CDR1 is SEHNR and CDR2 FQNEAQ (reference sequence). The CDR3 runs 14 residues. V was pared by 2 bases and J by 4 bases, with 10 bases between. CDR3 protein: CASSLSAAPDTQYF. The CDR3 region has the DNA TGTGCCAGCAGCTTATCGGCTGCCCCAGATACGCAGTATTTT.

This clone showed up just a few times. This chain connects TRBV6-1 to TRBJ2-7; no definite D call. The CDR3 contains 11 residues. Trimming pared 10 bases from V and 3 bases from J, leaving 10 bases between. CDR1 and CDR2 from the germline V gene are MNHNS and SASEGT. The CDR3 DNA sequence: TGTGCCACCCGCCAGAACTACGAGCAGTACTTC. Translated: CATRQNYEQYF.

A single count supports this clone. The chain uses TRBV2 and TRBJ2-3; tentative D call: TRBD2 (5 bases). V lost 8 bases and J 6 bases, leaving 18 bases between the germline ends. The CDR3 spans 14 residues. The V gene's germline CDR1 is SNHLY and CDR2 FYNNEI. The CDR3 DNA reads TGTGCCAGCTTCATAGCGAGAAGTCCTGATACGCAGTATTTT. The encoded protein is CASFIARSPDTQYF.

V usage is TRBV10-3 and J usage is TRBJ2-2; 11 nucleotides match TRBD2. V was clipped by 5 bases and J by 5 bases; unmatched bases: 10. CDR1 and CDR2 (germline): ENHRY, SYGVKD. The CDR3 contains 17 residues. This chain's CDR3 is CAISQGLADRGTGELFF. CDR3 DNA sequence: TGTGCCATCAGTCAGGGACTAGCGGACAGAGGGACCGGGGAGCTGTTTTTT.